This is a list of T cell receptor beta chains from one sample in a study of cytomegalovirus exposure and HLA in healthy donors. This table comes from immunoSEQ multiplex PCR, and its TCRdb copy is limited to in-frame clones, with some not included. The sample has some 130,000 clones, over 60% seen once; the top ten hold about 2%. The sequenced sample consisted of PBMCs. The receptors come from a man aged 18 to 30 in good health and CMV-seronegative. The CDR3 runs from the conserved cysteine through the conserved F or W. The D gene is left open where the match is weak. Size tells how often a clone was seen (once, few, many) or the class of an expanded clone, and some rows leave it out.

size	V	length	D	J	DNA	CDR3
-	TRBV7-2	17	TRBD2	TRBJ2-1	TGTGCCAGCAGCTTAGCCCCCTTAGCGGGAGATTACAATGAGCAGTTCTTC	CASSLAPLAGDYNEQFF
few	TRBV6-6	14	-	TRBJ1-5	TGTGCCAGCACCCACAGGGTCCCAAATCAGCCCCAGCATTTT	CASTHRVPNQPQHF
-	TRBV7-2	14	TRBD2	TRBJ2-7	TGTGCCAGCAGCTTTTGGGGGAGGGCCGACGAGCAGTACTTC	CASSFWGRADEQYF
-	TRBV4-1	15	-	TRBJ1-2	TGCGCCAGCAGCCGCGGGACCTTCGGGGACTATGGCTACACCTTC	CASSRGTFGDYGYTF
-	TRBV2	17	-	TRBJ2-6	TGTGCCAGCAGTGATGTGGGCAGAGTCGCTGGGGCCAACGTCCTGACTTTC	CASSDVGRVAGANVLTF
-	TRBV5-8	13	TRBD1	TRBJ1-1	TGTGCCAGCAGCGTTGGGACAGGGACTAAAGCTTTCTTT	CASSVGTGTKAFF
-	TRBV28	13	-	TRBJ2-2	TGTGCCAGCAGTTCGCCCACTCCCGGGGAGCTGTTTTTT	CASSSPTPGELFF
few	TRBV6-1	15	TRBD1	TRBJ1-1	TGTGCCAGCAGTGATTTTGGGACAGAGAACACTGAAGCTTTCTTT	CASSDFGTENTEAFF
-	TRBV19	16	TRBD1	TRBJ2-2	TGTGCCAGTAGTTTCGAACAGGGGGCGGTAAACGGGGAGCTGTTTTTT	CASSFEQGAVNGELFF
-	TRBV7-9	14	-	TRBJ1-4	TGTGCCAGCAGTTCACAGGGCACTAATGAAAAACTGTTTTTT	CASSSQGTNEKLFF
-	TRBV27	14	-	TRBJ2-6	TGTGCCAGCAGTTTGGCCTCTGGGGCCAACGTCCTGACTTTC	CASSLASGANVLTF
-	TRBV30	14	-	TRBJ2-2	TGTGCCTGGAGGGAGGGAAAGAACACCGGGGAGCTGTTTTTT	CAWREGKNTGELFF
-	TRBV6-1	13	-	TRBJ1-1	TGTGCCAGCATAATCTCAGGGCCACAGGGAGCTTTCTTT	CASIISGPQGAFF
-	TRBV5-4	13	-	TRBJ1-3	TGTGCCAGCAGCAACAGGGCTGGAAACACCATATATTTT	CASSNRAGNTIYF
-	TRBV15	16	-	TRBJ1-2	TGTGCCACCAGCAGAGACCCCAGGCCGGGAGGAACTGGCTACACCTTC	CATSRDPRPGGTGYTF
-	TRBV9	16	TRBD2	TRBJ2-3	TGTGCCAGCAGCGTATTGTTGGCGGGAGGGCCGGATACGCAGTATTTT	CASSVLLAGGPDTQYF
-	TRBV5-4	15	TRBD1	TRBJ1-4	TGTGCCAGCAGCTTGCGACAGGGGACTGGAGAAAAACTGTTTTTT	CASSLRQGTGEKLFF
-	TRBV19	15	-	TRBJ1-1	TGTGCCAGTAGTATTAGGAGCCTATTGAACACTGAAGCTTTCTTT	CASSIRSLLNTEAFF
-	TRBV7-9	14	TRBD2	TRBJ2-5	TGTGCCAGCAGCGGACTAGCGCTTTTCGCGGAGCAGTACTTC	CASSGLALFAEQYF
-	TRBV7-2	16	TRBD1	TRBJ1-1	TGTGCCAGCAGCCCCACAGGGGGTACGATGAACACTGAAGCTTTCTTT	CASSPTGGTMNTEAFF
-	TRBV5-4	14	TRBD1	TRBJ1-1	TGTGCCAGCAGCTTCCGGGACAGGGAATCTGAAGCTTTCTTT	CASSFRDRESEAFF
-	TRBV7-2	17	TRBD2	TRBJ2-3	TGTGCCAGCAGCTTAGCGCGGATAGCGGGAAGCACAGATACGCAGTATTTT	CASSLARIAGSTDTQYF
-	TRBV27	13	-	TRBJ2-7	TGTGCCAGCAGTTTATCGGGCAGAAACGAGCAGTACTTC	CASSLSGRNEQYF
-	TRBV7-9	14	TRBD1	TRBJ1-1	TGTGCCAGCAGCCACAGGGGAATGGCCACTGAAGCTTTCTTT	CASSHRGMATEAFF
-	TRBV5-4	18	TRBD1	TRBJ1-1	TGTGCCAGCAGTGGGGGGGGACAGGGGGCTTTCGTGAACACTGAAGCTTTCTTT	CASSGGGQGAFVNTEAFF
-	TRBV28	14	-	TRBJ2-1	TGTGCCACCAAAGACATGACCTCCTACAATGAGCAGTTCTTC	CATKDMTSYNEQFF
-	TRBV19	15	TRBD1	TRBJ2-5	TGTGCCAGTAGTGGGGGACAGGGGGCTTGGGAGACCCAGTACTTC	CASSGGQGAWETQYF
few	TRBV5-1	15	-	TRBJ1-1	TGCGCCAGCACGCGGGTAACCGGAAGTAACACTGAAGCTTTCTTT	CASTRVTGSNTEAFF
-	TRBV4-1	14	-	TRBJ2-1	TGCGCCAGCAGCCAACCAACTAGAGGCAATGAGCAGTTCTTC	CASSQPTRGNEQFF
few	TRBV7-2	17	TRBD2	TRBJ2-1	TGTGCCAGCAGCTTAGTTTCTAGCGGGAGGCGGTACAATGAGCAGTTCTTC	CASSLVSSGRRYNEQFF
-	TRBV5-1	15	-	TRBJ1-6	TGCGCCAGCAGCTTAGGGTTGACCGGGGATTCACCCCTCCACTTT	CASSLGLTGDSPLHF
-	TRBV9	17	-	TRBJ2-2	TGTGCCAGCAGCGCCCCCCGGGGAGGCTCTGTCACCGGGGAGCTGTTTTTT	CASSAPRGGSVTGELFF
few	TRBV6-4	12	-	TRBJ1-2	TGTGCCAGCAGTGACACTGGAGGAGGCTACACCTTC	CASSDTGGGYTF
few	TRBV10-3	14	-	TRBJ1-1	TGTGCCATCAGTGTTGGCAGGGGGAACACTGAAGCTTTCTTT	CAISVGRGNTEAFF
few	TRBV12-5	15	-	TRBJ1-3	TGTGCTAGTGGTAATACCGGGTCCACTGGAAACACCATATATTTT	CASGNTGSTGNTIYF
-	TRBV30	14	TRBD2	TRBJ2-1	TGTGCCTGGAATACGGGGGGCTCCTACAATGAGCAGTTCTTC	CAWNTGGSYNEQFF
-	TRBV18	18	TRBD1	TRBJ1-3	TGTGCCAGCTCACCGTGGGCCCGGACAGGGAGGACTGGAAACACCATATATTTT	CASSPWARTGRTGNTIYF
-	TRBV7-9	14	TRBD1	TRBJ2-5	TGTGCCAGCAGCATCCAGGGGGCTGGGGAGACCCAGTACTTC	CASSIQGAGETQYF
few	TRBV7-3	14	-	TRBJ1-1	TGTGCCAGCAGCTCCCAGGTGGGAGTGAGTGAAGCTTTCTTT	CASSSQVGVSEAFF
-	TRBV7-3	15	-	TRBJ2-1	TGTGCCAGCAGCGCCTCGGGACTCGGCTTCAGTGAGCAGTTCTTC	CASSASGLGFSEQFF
-	TRBV6-6	16	TRBD1	TRBJ2-3	TGTGCCAGCAGTTATCCCGGACAGGGAAACGCAGATACGCAGTATTTT	CASSYPGQGNADTQYF